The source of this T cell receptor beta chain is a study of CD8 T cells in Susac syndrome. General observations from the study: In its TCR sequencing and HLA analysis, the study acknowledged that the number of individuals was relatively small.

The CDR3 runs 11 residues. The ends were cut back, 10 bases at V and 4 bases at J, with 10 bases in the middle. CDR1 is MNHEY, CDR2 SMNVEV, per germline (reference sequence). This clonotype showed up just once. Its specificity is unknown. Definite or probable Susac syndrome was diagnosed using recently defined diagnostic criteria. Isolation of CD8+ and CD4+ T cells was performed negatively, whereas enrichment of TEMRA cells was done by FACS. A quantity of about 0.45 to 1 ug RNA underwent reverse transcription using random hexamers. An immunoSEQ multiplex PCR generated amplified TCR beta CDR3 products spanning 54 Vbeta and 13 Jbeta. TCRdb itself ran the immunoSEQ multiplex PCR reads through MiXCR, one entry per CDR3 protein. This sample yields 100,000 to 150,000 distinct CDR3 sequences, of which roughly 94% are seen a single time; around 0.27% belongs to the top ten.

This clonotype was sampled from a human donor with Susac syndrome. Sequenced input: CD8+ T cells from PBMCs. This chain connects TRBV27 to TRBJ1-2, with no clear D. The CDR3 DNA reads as TGTGCCACCCGGTCTACCTATGGCTACACCTTC. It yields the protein CATRSTYGYTF.